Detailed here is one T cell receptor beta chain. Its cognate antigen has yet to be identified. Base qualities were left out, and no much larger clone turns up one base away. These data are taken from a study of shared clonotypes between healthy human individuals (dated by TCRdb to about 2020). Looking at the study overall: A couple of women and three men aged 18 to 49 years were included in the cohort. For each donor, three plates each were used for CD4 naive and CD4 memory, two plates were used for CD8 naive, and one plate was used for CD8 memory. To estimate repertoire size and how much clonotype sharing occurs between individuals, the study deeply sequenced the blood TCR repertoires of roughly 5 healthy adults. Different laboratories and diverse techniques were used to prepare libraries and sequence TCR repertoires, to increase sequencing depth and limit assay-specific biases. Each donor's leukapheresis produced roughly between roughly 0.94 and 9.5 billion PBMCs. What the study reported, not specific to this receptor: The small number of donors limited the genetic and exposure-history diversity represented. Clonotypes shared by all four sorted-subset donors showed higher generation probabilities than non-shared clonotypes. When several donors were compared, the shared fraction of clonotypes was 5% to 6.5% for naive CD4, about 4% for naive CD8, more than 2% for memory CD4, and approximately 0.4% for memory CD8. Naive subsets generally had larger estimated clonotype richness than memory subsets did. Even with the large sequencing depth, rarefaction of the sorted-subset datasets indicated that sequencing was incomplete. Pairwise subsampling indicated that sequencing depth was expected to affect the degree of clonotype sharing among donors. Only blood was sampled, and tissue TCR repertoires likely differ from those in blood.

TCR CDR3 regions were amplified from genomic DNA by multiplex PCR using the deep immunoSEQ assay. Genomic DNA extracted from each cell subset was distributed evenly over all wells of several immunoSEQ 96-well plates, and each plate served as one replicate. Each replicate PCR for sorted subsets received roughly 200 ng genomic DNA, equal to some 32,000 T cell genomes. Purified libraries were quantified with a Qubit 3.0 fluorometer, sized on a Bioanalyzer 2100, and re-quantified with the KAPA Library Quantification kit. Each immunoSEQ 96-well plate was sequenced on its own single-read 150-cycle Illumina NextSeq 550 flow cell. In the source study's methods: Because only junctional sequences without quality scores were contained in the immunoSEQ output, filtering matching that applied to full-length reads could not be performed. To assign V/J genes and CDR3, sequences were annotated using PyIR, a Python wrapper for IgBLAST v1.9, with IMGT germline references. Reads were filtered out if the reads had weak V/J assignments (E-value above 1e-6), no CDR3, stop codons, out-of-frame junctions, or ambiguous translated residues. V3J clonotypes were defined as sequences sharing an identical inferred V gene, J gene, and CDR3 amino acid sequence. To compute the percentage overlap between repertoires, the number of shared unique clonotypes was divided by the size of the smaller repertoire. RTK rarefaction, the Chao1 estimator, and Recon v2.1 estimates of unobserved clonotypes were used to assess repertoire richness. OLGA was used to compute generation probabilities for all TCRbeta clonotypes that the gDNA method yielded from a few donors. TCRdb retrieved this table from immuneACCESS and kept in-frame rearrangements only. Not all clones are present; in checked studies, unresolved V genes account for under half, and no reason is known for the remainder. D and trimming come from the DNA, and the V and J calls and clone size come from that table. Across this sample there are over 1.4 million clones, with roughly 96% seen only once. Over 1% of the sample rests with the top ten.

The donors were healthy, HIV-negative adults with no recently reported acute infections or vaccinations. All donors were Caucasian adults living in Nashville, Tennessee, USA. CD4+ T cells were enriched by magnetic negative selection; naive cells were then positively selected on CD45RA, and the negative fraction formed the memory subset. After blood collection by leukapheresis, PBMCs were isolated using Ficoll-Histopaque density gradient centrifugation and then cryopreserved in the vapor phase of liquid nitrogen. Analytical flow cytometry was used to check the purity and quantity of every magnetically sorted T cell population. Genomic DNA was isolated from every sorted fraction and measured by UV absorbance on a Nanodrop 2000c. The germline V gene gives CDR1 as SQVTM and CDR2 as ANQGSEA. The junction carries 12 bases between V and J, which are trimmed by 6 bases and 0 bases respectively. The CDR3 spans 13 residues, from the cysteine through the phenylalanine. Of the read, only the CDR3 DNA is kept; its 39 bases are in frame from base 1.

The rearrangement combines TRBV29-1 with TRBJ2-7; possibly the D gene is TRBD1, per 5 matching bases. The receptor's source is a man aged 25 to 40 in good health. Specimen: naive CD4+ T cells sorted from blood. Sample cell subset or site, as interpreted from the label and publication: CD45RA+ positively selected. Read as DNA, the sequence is TGCAGCGTCAAAGGGGTACTCTCCTACGAGCAGTACTTC. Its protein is CSVKGVLSYEQYF.